This TCR beta chain came from a study of blood T cell repertoires in COVID-19 (dated by TCRdb to the early 2020s). Regarding the study in general: Samples from collaborators originated in the United States, Italy and Spain and spanned both the acute and convalescent phases of COVID-19. The material from the prospective study consisted of cDNA or gDNA derived from T cells, B-cell-depleted T cells, or PBMCs. The dataset comprised deeply sampled blood TCRbeta repertoires from subjects exposed to, actively infected with, or recovered from COVID-19. The repertoires were released in a freely available public database intended as a resource for research on the immune response to SARS-CoV-2. Samples were obtained from the ongoing ImmuneRACE study (first 160 participants) and from some 1,200 subjects provided by 6 global collaborators. Nearly every sample came with metadata listing a de-identified subject ID, COVID-19 status, age in years and sex. Where HLA class I and class II types were available, the types were taken from metadata supplied by the sample provider, not from assay-based typing. The paper as a whole reports these results and caveats: The quantity of clinical and demographic metadata differed by source and by participant and was supplied without curation.

The immunoSEQ Assay, a bias-controlled multiplex PCR, was used to amplify TCRbeta CDR3 regions from genomic DNA. From the authors' description of their analysis: The number of nucleated cells in each sample was estimated by amplification of reference gene primers within the assay. To quantify the absolute abundance of each unique TCRbeta CDR3 rearrangement, sequence reads were collapsed and filtered. For each sample, productive Simpson clonality was calculated by taking the square root of Simpson's diversity index across productive rearrangements. TCRdb carries this immuneACCESS record with in-frame sequences only. Its versions omit some clonotypes, under half of them owing to an unresolved V gene in the studies checked, with the rest unexplained. The V and J calls and clone size were taken over from that table, and D and trimming were inferred from the DNA. For this sample the table gives roughly 180,000 clones, of which about four fifths were detected only once. Jointly, the top ten make up about 8% of the sample.

Another Seattle source contributed samples from volunteer blood donors who had recovered from COVID-19. Each collaborating institution followed its own protocols to collect whole blood in K2EDTA tubes. For TCRbeta analysis, collaborator samples were shipped as frozen whole blood, as isolated PBMCs, or as DNA extracted from either sample type. The CDR3 goes from the cysteine to the phenylalanine over 14 residues. The read is trimmed to its CDR3 DNA, 42 bases read in frame from base 1. Reading the germline V gene gives CDR1 SGDLS and CDR2 YYNGEE. Trimming removed 2 bases from V and 6 bases from J, leaving 11 bases between the germline ends. For this clone: Its recognized antigen is unknown. Within one base of it there is no much larger clone, and no base qualities were kept.

Input material: peripheral blood. The sequence links TRBV9 to TRBJ1-4; no confident D gene assignment can be made. The sequence was obtained from a man aged 40-49 years who had recovered from COVID-19. The DNA sequence reads TGTGCCAGCAGCGTCTACGGTGGAGATGAAAAACTGTTTTTT. This sequence encodes CASSVYGGDEKLFF.